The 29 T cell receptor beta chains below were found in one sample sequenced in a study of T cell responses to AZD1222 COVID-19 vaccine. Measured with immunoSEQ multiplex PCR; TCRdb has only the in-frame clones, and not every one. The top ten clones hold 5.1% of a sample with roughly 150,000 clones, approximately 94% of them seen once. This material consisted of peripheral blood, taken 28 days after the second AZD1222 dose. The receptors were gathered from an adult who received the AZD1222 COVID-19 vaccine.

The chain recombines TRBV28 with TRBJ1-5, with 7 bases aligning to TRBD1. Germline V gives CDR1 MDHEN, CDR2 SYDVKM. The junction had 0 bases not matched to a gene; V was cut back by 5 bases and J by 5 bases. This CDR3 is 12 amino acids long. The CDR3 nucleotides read TGTGCCAGCAGTACAGGGGATCAGCCCCAGCATTTT. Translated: CASSTGDQPQHF.

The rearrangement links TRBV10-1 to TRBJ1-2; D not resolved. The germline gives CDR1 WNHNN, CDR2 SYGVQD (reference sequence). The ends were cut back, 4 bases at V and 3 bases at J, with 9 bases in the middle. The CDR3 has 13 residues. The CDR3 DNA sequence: TGCGCCAGCAGTGCTGTCGGAGACTATGGCTACACCTTC. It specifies CASSAVGDYGYTF.

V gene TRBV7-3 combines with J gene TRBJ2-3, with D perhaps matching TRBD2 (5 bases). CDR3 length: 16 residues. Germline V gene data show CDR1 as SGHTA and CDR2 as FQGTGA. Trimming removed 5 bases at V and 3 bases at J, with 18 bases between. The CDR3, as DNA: TGTGCCAGCAGCCCGTTGACCGCAACGGGGACAGATACGCAGTATTTT. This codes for CASSPLTATGTDTQYF.

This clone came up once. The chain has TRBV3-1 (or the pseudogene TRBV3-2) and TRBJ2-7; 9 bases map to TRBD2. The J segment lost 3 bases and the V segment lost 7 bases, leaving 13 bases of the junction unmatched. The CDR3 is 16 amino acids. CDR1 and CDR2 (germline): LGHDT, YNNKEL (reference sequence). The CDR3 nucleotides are TGTGCCAGCAAGGGATTAGCGGGAGTTTTAAGCTACGAGCAGTACTTC. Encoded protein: CASKGLAGVLSYEQYF.

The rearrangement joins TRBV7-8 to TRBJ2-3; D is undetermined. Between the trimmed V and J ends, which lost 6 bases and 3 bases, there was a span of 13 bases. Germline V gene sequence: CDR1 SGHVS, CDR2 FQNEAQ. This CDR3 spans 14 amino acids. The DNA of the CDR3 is TGTGCCAGCAGAAGACTGCTGAGTACAGATACGCAGTATTTT. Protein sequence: CASRRLLSTDTQYF. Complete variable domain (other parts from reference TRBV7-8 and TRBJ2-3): GAGVSQSPRYKVAKRGQDVALRCDPISGHVSLFWYQQALGQGPEFLTYFQNEAQLDKSGLPSDRFFAERPEGSVSTLKIQRTQQEDSAVYLCASRRLLSTDTQYFGPGTRLTVL.

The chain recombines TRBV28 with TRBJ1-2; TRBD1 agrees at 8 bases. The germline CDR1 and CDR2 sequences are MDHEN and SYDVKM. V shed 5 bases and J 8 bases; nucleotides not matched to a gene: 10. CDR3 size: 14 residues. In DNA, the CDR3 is TGTGCCAGCAGTAGCTCAACAGGGGGGCGCGGCTACACCTTC. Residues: CASSSSTGGRGYTF.

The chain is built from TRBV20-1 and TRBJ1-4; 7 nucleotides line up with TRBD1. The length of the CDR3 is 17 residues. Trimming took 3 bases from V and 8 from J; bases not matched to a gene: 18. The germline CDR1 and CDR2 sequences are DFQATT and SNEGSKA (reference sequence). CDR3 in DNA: TGCAGTGCTAGTTTTCTCGACAGGGATCATCTTCAAGAAAAACTGTTTTTT. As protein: CSASFLDRDHLQEKLFF.

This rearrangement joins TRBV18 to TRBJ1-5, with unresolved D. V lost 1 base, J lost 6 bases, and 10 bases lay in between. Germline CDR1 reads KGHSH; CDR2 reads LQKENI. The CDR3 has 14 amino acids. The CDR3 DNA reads TGTGCCAGCTCACCACAGGATGTGGGTCAGCCCCAGCATTTT. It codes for CASSPQDVGQPQHF.

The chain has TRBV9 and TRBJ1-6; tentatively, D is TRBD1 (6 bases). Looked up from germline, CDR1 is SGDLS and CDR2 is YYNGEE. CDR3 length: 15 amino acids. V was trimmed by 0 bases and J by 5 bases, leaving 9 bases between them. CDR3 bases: TGTGCCAGCAGCGTAGAGGACAGTAATAATTCACCCCTCCACTTT. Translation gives CASSVEDSNNSPLHF.

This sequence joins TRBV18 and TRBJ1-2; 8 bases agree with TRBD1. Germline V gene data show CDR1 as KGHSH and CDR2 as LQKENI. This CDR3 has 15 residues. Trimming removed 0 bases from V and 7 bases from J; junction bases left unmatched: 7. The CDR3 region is CASSPPQDRVPGYTF. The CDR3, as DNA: TGTGCCAGCTCACCACCCCAGGACAGGGTACCTGGCTACACCTTC.

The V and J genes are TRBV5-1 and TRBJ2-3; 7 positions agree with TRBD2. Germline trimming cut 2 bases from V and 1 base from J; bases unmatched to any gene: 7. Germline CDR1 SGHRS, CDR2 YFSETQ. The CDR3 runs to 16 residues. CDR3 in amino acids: CASSLAGRDGTDTQYF. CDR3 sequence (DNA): TGCGCCAGCAGCTTAGCGGGACGGGATGGCACAGATACGCAGTATTTT.

This CDR3 reads CASSPRLDTDTQYF. CDR3 nucleotides: TGTGCCAGCAGTCCGCGACTAGACACAGATACGCAGTATTTT. This chain joins TRBV6-6 and TRBJ2-3; TRBD2 might be the D (6 bases). Trimming cost V 5 bases and J 2 bases, with 11 bases left between them. The CDR3 runs to 14 residues. The germline gives CDR1 MNHNY, CDR2 SVGAGI (reference sequence).

In DNA form, the CDR3 reads TGCAGTGCTAACAATGAGCAGTTCTTC. Encoded protein: CSANNEQFF. The rearrangement joins TRBV20-1 to TRBJ2-1; D ambiguous. Trimming removed 4 bases at V and 5 bases at J, with 0 bases between. The germline V gene has CDR1 DFQATT and CDR2 SNEGSKA (reference sequence). The CDR3 loop spans 9 amino acids.

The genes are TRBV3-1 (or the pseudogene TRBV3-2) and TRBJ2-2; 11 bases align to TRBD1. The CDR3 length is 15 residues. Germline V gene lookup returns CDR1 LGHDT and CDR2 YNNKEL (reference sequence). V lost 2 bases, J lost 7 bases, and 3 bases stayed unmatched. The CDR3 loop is CASSQWTGGSGELFF. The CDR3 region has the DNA TGTGCCAGCAGCCAATGGACAGGGGGCAGCGGGGAGCTGTTTTTT.

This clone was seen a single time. The CDR3 region is CAWRPWGSVSGELFF. DNA for the CDR3: TGTGCCTGGAGGCCGTGGGGTAGCGTCTCCGGGGAGCTGTTTTTT. V gene TRBV30 combines with J gene TRBJ2-2; possible D gene TRBD2, 5 bases. The length of the CDR3 is 15 residues. Per the germline V gene, CDR1 is GTSNPN and CDR2 is SVGIG (reference sequence). The V end lost 3 bases, the J end lost 6 bases, and 17 bases lay between the germline ends.

The CDR3 loop is CASSRTSEDSYEQYF. CDR3 coding DNA: TGTGCCAGCAGTCGGACTAGCGAGGACTCCTACGAGCAGTACTTC. This rearrangement joins TRBV6-5 to TRBJ2-7; 9 nucleotides agree with TRBD2. The CDR3 spans 15 residues. Germline values: CDR1 MNHEY, CDR2 SVGAGI. Losses at the gene ends were 5 bases for V and 0 bases for J; bases not matched to a gene: 5.

CDR3 nucleotide sequence: TGTGCCAGTAGGATACAACAGGGTCCCACTGAAGCTTTCTTT. Amino acid sequence: CASRIQQGPTEAFF. The rearrangement uses TRBV19 and TRBJ1-1, with a weak D call TRBD1 (6 bases). Trimming took 6 bases from V and 4 from J, leaving 15 bases between them. Germline lookup yields CDR1 LNHDA and CDR2 SQIVND (reference sequence). The CDR3 spans 14 residues. Filled out from reference TRBV19 and TRBJ1-1, the complete variable domain reads DGGITQSPKYLFRKEGQNVTLSCEQNLNHDAMYWYRQDPGQGLRLIYYSQIVNDFQKGDIAEGYSVSREKKESFPLTVTSAQKNPTAFYLCASRIQQGPTEAFFGQGTRLTVV.

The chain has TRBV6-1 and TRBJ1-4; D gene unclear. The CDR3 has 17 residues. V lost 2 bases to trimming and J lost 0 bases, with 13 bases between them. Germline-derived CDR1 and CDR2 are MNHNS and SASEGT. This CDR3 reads CASSEFSGGATNEKLFF. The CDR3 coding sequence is TGTGCCAGCAGTGAATTTAGCGGTGGGGCAACTAATGAAAAACTGTTTTTT.

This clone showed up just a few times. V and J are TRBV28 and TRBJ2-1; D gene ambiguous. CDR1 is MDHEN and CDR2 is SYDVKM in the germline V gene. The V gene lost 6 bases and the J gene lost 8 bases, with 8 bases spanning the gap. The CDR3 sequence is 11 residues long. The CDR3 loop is CASSPSYEQFF. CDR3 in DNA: TGTGCCAGCAGCCCGAGCTATGAGCAGTTCTTC.

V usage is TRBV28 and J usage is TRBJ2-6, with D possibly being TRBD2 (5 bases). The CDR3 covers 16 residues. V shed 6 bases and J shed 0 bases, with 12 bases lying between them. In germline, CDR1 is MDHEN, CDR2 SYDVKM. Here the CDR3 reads CASRRRWSSGANVLTF. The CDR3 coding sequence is TGTGCCAGCAGGAGGAGGTGGAGCTCTGGGGCCAACGTCCTGACTTTC.

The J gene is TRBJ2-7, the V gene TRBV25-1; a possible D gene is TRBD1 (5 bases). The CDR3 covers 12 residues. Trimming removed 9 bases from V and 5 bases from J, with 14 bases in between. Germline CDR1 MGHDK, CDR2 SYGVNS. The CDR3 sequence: CASSVKGHEQYF. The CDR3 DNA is TGTGCCAGTTCGGTAAAGGGGCACGAGCAGTACTTC.

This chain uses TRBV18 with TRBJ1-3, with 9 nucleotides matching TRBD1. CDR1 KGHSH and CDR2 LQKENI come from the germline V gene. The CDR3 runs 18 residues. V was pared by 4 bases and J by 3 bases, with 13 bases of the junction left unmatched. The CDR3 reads CASSLLRDRDSRGNTIYF. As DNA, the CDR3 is TGTGCCAGCTCACTACTCCGGGACAGGGATTCACGTGGAAACACCATATATTTT.

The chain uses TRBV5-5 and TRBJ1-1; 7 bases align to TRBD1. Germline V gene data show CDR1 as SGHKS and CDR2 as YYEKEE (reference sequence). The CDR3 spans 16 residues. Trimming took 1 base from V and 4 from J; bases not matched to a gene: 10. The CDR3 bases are TGTGCCAGCAGCTTGTGGTCGACAGGGAGTGGCACTGAAGCTTTCTTT. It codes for CASSLWSTGSGTEAFF.

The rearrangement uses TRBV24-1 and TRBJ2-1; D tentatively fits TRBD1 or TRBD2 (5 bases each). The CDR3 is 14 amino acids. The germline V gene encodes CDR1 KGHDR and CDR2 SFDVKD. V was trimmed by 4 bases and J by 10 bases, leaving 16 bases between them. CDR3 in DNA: TGTGCCACCAGTGAAGACAGTACTGAGGGGGAGCAGTTCTTC. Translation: CATSEDSTEGEQFF.

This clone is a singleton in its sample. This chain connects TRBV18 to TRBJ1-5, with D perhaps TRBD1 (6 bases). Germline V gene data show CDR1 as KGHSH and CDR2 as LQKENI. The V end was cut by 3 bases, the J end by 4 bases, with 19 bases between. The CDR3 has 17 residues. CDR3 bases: TGTGCCAGCTCACCTCCAATGGTGTCGGGGGCTAATCAGCCCCAGCATTTT. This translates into CASSPPMVSGANQPQHF. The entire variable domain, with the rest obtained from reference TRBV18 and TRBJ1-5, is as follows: NAGVMQNPRHLVRRRGQEARLRCSPMKGHSHVYWYRQLPEEGLKFMVYLQKENIIDESGMPKERFSAEFPKEGPSILRIQQVVRGDSAAYFCASSPPMVSGANQPQHFGDGTRLSIL.

The CDR3 region is CASGPPGLAVADTQYF. For the CDR3, the DNA is TGTGCCAGCGGACCCCCGGGACTAGCGGTTGCAGATACGCAGTATTTT. This rearrangement joins TRBV27 to TRBJ2-3; 11 nucleotides line up with TRBD2. Germline V lookup: CDR1 MNHEY, CDR2 SMNVEV (reference sequence). The CDR3 contains 16 residues. J gave up 4 bases and V 8 bases, and 11 bases lay outside the gene matches.

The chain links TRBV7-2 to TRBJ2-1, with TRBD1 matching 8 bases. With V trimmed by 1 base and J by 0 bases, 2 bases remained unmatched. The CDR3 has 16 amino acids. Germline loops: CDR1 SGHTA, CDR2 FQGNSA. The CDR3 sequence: CASSLEGQGSYNEQFF. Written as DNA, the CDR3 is TGTGCCAGCAGCTTAGAAGGACAGGGCTCCTACAATGAGCAGTTCTTC.

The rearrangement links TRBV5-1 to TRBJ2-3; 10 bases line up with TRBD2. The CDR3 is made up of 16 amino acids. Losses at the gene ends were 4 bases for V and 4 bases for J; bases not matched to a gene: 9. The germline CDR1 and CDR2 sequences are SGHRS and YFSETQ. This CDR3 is CASSLEAGGPADTQYF. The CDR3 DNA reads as TGCGCCAGCAGCCTGGAAGCGGGAGGGCCAGCAGATACGCAGTATTTT.

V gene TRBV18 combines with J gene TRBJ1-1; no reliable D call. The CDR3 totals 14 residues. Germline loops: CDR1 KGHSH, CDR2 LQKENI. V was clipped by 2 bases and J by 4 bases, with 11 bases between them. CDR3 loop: CASSPSRRGTEAFF. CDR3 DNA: TGTGCCAGCTCACCAAGCCGGAGAGGCACTGAAGCTTTCTTT.